The T cell receptor (beta chain) described here comes from a study of regulatory T cells in long-lasting Graves disease. This clonotype occurred many times. The target antigen is unknown. In germline, CDR1 is SEHNR, CDR2 FQNEAQ (reference sequence). The length of the CDR3 is 13 residues. Germline trimming cut 6 bases from V and 4 bases from J; bases unmatched to any gene: 5. Sequencing libraries for TCR beta were prepared with iRepertoire HTBI primers and Arm-PCR of CDR3 regions. TCRdb re-derived calls from the multiplex PCR reads in MiXCR, one entry per CDR3 protein. The sample records around 470,000 distinct CDR3 sequences, approximately 14% being singletons. Points from the study as a whole: Lower TCR diversity characterized persistent Graves' patients relative to newly diagnosed patients.

Time point specified: newly diagnosed GD, antithyroid drugs for less than 3 months. The TCR library was prepared using RNA isolated from PBMCs. The sample was also reused in another study, on T cells in Graves' hyperthyroidism and ophthalmopathy. That work adds: Over 18 months, lack of ophthalmopathy progression marked Graves' hyperthyroidism as stable. Most thyroid clonotypes that were expanded above 0.001 also turned up in blood.

The TCR was taken from a woman between 45 and 60 years old with Graves disease. The chain recombines TRBV7-9 with TRBJ1-2; 7 positions agree with TRBD1. Material: peripheral blood mononuclear cells (PBMCs), obtained at new diagnosis, from a patient treated with antithyroid drugs. CDR3 sequence (DNA): TGTGCCAGCAGACGGGACAGAACCTATGGCTACACCTTC. Encoded protein: CASRRDRTYGYTF. The full variable domain, rest sourced from reference TRBV7-9 and TRBJ1-2, is DTGVSQNPRHKITKRGQNVTFRCDPISEHNRLYWYRQTLGQGPEFLTYFQNEAQLEKSRLLSDRFSAERPKGSFSTLEIQRTEQGDSAMYLCASRRDRTYGYTFGSGTRLTVV.